This is a list of T cell receptor beta chains from one sample in a study of cytomegalovirus exposure and HLA in healthy donors. Sequencing used immunoSEQ multiplex PCR; TCRdb keeps in-frame clones, though not all of them. The table includes 95,000 to 150,000 clones, over 70% detected once. Specimen: PBMCs. The receptor source for this set is a female donor in good health and CMV-seropositive. Both conserved end residues are part of each CDR3. D genes are given only for firm matches. The size field is filled for only some rows; it gives once, few, many or a size class.

TRBV30	TRBJ1-1	NA	NA	TGTGCCTGGAGTATAGGGGCGCGGACTGAAGCTTTCTTT	CAWSIGARTEAFF
TRBV2	TRBJ2-1	few	NA	TGTGCCAGCAGTCGACTACCTAGCTCCTACAATGAGCAGTTCTTC	CASSRLPSSYNEQFF
TRBV4-3	TRBJ2-1	NA	TRBD2	TGCGCCAGCAGCCAAGAGGTAGCGGGGGGGCTAAATGAGCAGTTCTTC	CASSQEVAGGLNEQFF
TRBV11-2	TRBJ1-6	NA	TRBD1	TGTGCCAGCAGCTCCGGACAGGGGGCTGGTTCACCCCTCCACTTT	CASSSGQGAGSPLHF
TRBV5-4	TRBJ2-5	few	NA	TGTGCCAGCAGCTCGGACGGAGTGGGGGGAACCCAGTACTTC	CASSSDGVGGTQYF
TRBV29-1	TRBJ1-6	NA	NA	TGCAGCGTTGCCGACACCTTGAATAATTCACCCCTCCACTTT	CSVADTLNNSPLHF
TRBV4-1	TRBJ1-1	NA	NA	TGCGCCAGCAGCCTGACAGCACTGAACACTGAAGCTTTCTTT	CASSLTALNTEAFF
TRBV19	TRBJ2-7	NA	TRBD2	TGTGCCAGTAGTCTTGGACTAGGATCCTACGAGCAGTACTTC	CASSLGLGSYEQYF
TRBV9	TRBJ1-1	NA	NA	TGTGCCAGCAGCGTGGGGGGGGACTTAGACACTGAAGCTTTCTTT	CASSVGGDLDTEAFF
TRBV5-4	TRBJ2-7	NA	TRBD1	TGTGCCAGCAGTTCTAACACCGGGACAGGGGACTTC	CASSSNTGTGDF
TRBV18	TRBJ2-7	NA	NA	TGTGCCAGCTCACCCTCTGTAGCCGTTTCCCCCTACGAGCAGTACTTC	CASSPSVAVSPYEQYF
TRBV7-2	TRBJ2-2	few	NA	TGTGCCAGCAGCTTAGGGTGGGCGACCGGGGAGCTGTTTTTT	CASSLGWATGELFF
TRBV6-1	TRBJ2-7	NA	NA	TGTGCCAGCAGTGAAGGTTTAGGAGTCTCCTACCAGTACTTC	CASSEGLGVSYQYF
TRBV28	TRBJ1-4	NA	NA	TGTGCCAGCAGTTTCGGCCGGGATGAAAAACTGTTTTTT	CASSFGRDEKLFF
TRBV29-1	TRBJ2-7	once	TRBD1	TGCAGCGCCGGACAGGGTTACGAGCAGTACTTC	CSAGQGYEQYF
TRBV11-3	TRBJ1-1	NA	NA	TGTGCCAGCAGCGGAGAGCGGCAAGCTTTCTTT	CASSGERQAFF
TRBV29-1	TRBJ1-2	NA	TRBD1	TGCAGCGTGGGACAGGTTCCCCTTGGGTATGGCTACACCTTC	CSVGQVPLGYGYTF
TRBV12-5	TRBJ2-1	NA	NA	TGTGCTAGTGGTTTGCGGGTCCCTCTAAGCTCCTACAATGAGCAGTTCTTC	CASGLRVPLSSYNEQFF
TRBV9	TRBJ2-7	few	TRBD1	TGTGCCAGCAGCGTGGGACAGGGGGTCCTTTACGAGCAGTACTTC	CASSVGQGVLYEQYF
TRBV5-1	TRBJ2-2	NA	NA	TGCGCCAGCAGCTTGTCCGGGGAAGGCACCGGGGAGCTGTTTTTT	CASSLSGEGTGELFF
TRBV29-1	TRBJ2-3	few	NA	TGCAGCGTTGTACGGGATCCCACAGATACGCAGTATTTT	CSVVRDPTDTQYF
TRBV4-1	TRBJ1-2	NA	TRBD1	TGCGCCAGCAGTCCCATGGACAGGGTTGAATATGGCTACACCTTC	CASSPMDRVEYGYTF
TRBV10-1	TRBJ2-5	NA	NA	TGCGCCAGCAGTGAAGCGGACAGTAAAGAGACCCAGTACTTC	CASSEADSKETQYF
TRBV9	TRBJ2-2	NA	TRBD2	TGTGCCAGCAGCGTAGCAGTAGCGGGGGGCGCTCCCGGGGAGCTGTTTTTT	CASSVAVAGGAPGELFF
TRBV18	TRBJ1-5	NA	TRBD1	TGTGCCAGCTCATCTACCGGGACAGCAAATCAGCCCCAGCATTTT	CASSSTGTANQPQHF
TRBV7-2	TRBJ2-7	NA	NA	TGTGCCAGCAGCTTTGGGGGGGGCTTATACGAGCAGTACTTC	CASSFGGGLYEQYF
TRBV7-9	TRBJ2-2	NA	TRBD2	TGTGCCAGCAGCAGAAATCCACTAGCGGGCAGCATCGCCGGGGAGCTGTTTTTT	CASSRNPLAGSIAGELFF
TRBV15	TRBJ2-2	once	TRBD2	TGTGCCACCAGCAGAGGGGGGACTAGCGTCGACACCGGGGAGCTGTTTTTT	CATSRGGTSVDTGELFF
TRBV18	TRBJ1-1	once	NA	TGTGCCAGCTCGTCCTCAGAGAACACTGAAGCTTTCTTT	CASSSSENTEAFF
TRBV30	TRBJ1-6	few	TRBD1	TGTGCCTGGGGCATCCGGGACAGGGATTCACCCCTCCACTTT	CAWGIRDRDSPLHF
TRBV27	TRBJ1-2	NA	NA	TGTGCCAGCAGTTTAGGGGACCCGGGGGTCTATGGCTACACCTTC	CASSLGDPGVYGYTF
TRBV9	TRBJ2-1	few	NA	TGTGCCAGCAGCGGCACCGGGACTCCCTCGGGGGAGCAGTTCTTC	CASSGTGTPSGEQFF
TRBV25-1	TRBJ1-1	NA	TRBD1	TGTGCCAGCAGTGAAAGGGGACAGGGGGGGACTGAAGCTTTCTTT	CASSERGQGGTEAFF
TRBV2	TRBJ2-7	NA	NA	TGTGCCAGCGGTCCCAGCTTGACAGGCAACTACGAGCAGTACTTC	CASGPSLTGNYEQYF
TRBV13	TRBJ1-1	NA	NA	TGTGCCAGCAGCTTAGGTTTTAGCGGGGAGCCTGACACTGAAGCTTTCTTT	CASSLGFSGEPDTEAFF
TRBV19	TRBJ2-7	NA	NA	TGTGCCAGTAAGGTACAGGGAACCTACGAGCAGTACTTC	CASKVQGTYEQYF
TRBV28	TRBJ1-6	few	NA	TGTGCCAGCAGTCCCCCACAGGGCTTCTATAATTCACCCCTCCACTTT	CASSPPQGFYNSPLHF